The rows below give T cell receptor beta chains drawn from one sample of a study of T cells in Graves' hyperthyroidism and ophthalmopathy. From the multiplex PCR reads, TCRdb called clonotypes with MiXCR, one entry per CDR3 protein. The sample lists hundreds of thousands of distinct CDR3 sequences, roughly 40% occurring once. Specimen: blood. The receptor source for this set is a man between 18 and 35 years old with Graves' hyperthyroidism. Both conserved end residues are part of each CDR3. D genes are given only for firm matches. Size values are once, few and many counts, or a class for expanded clones, and some rows have none.

J,D,V,size,DNA,CDR3
TRBJ1-1,-,TRBV7-2,-,TGTGCCAGCAGCCCCACAACCCCCGGACTTGAAGCTTTCTTT,CASSPTTPGLEAFF
TRBJ2-2,-,TRBV2,-,TGTGCCAGCAGTCCTTTCCACACCGGGGAGCTGTTTTTT,CASSPFHTGELFF
TRBJ1-2,-,TRBV7-6,-,TGTGCCAGCAGCTCAGCCAGAGAATTTTTTAACTATGGCTACACCTTC,CASSSAREFFNYGYTF
TRBJ1-1,-,TRBV7-6,-,TGTGCCACCTGTGAGTCGAACACTGAAGCTTTCTTT,CATCESNTEAFF
TRBJ1-4,TRBD1,TRBV25-1,few,TGTGCCAGCAGTTACGGGACAGGCGCAACTAATGAAAAACTGTTTTTT,CASSYGTGATNEKLFF
TRBJ1-2,-,TRBV24-1,-,TGTGCCACCAGTGATACAGGGTTTAGAGGCTACACCTTC,CATSDTGFRGYTF
TRBJ2-7,-,TRBV7-8,-,TGTGCCAGCAGCTTAGAAGGGGCGCATAGAAGCGAGCAGTACTTC,CASSLEGAHRSEQYF
TRBJ1-1,-,TRBV20-1,many,TGCAGTGCTAGAGGAGGGGCGAACACTGAAGCTTTCTTT,CSARGGANTEAFF
TRBJ1-6,-,TRBV2,many,TGTGCCAGCACCGGACTCTTTAGCTCCTATAATTCACCCCTCCACTTT,CASTGLFSSYNSPLHF
TRBJ2-5,TRBD2,TRBV7-9,-,TGTGCCAGCAGCTCTCAGACTAGCGGCGCTAAAGAGACCCAGTACTTC,CASSSQTSGAKETQYF
TRBJ2-7,-,TRBV20-1,few,TGCAGTGCTAGAGATGAGGGGAGGAACTACGAGCAGTACTTC,CSARDEGRNYEQYF
TRBJ2-5,TRBD1,TRBV5-6,few,TGTGCCAGCAGCTTGTGGGGGACAGGGTTGGAGACCCAGTACTTC,CASSLWGTGLETQYF
TRBJ2-5,-,TRBV15,many,TGTGCCACCAGCAGACTTAAAGAGACCCAGTACTTC,CATSRLKETQYF
TRBJ2-7,-,TRBV10-3,-,TGTGCCATCAGTGCTAGACAGGGAGGGGAGCAGTACTTC,CAISARQGGEQYF
TRBJ1-2,TRBD1,TRBV5-6,few,TGTGCCAGCAGCGGGCTGACAGGGCGCGTGGGCTACACCTTC,CASSGLTGRVGYTF
TRBJ1-2,-,TRBV19,once,TGTGCCAGTAGTGGCAGTGGTACTAACTATGGCTACACCTTC,CASSGSGTNYGYTF
TRBJ1-3,-,TRBV11-2,few,TGTGCCAGCAGCGGGACTAATGGAAACACCATATATTTT,CASSGTNGNTIYF
TRBJ2-5,-,TRBV10-3,-,TGTGCCATCAGCCAAGGTTTGGGGCGGCGAGAGACCCAGTACTTC,CAISQGLGRRETQYF
TRBJ2-5,-,TRBV6-6,few,TGTGCCAGCAGTACAGGGTTCCAAGAGACCCAGTACTTC,CASSTGFQETQYF
TRBJ2-7,-,TRBV10-3,many,TGTGCCATCAGTGAGTCACCAGCCGTGACCTACGAGCAGTACTTC,CAISESPAVTYEQYF
TRBJ1-1,-,TRBV12-3/TRBV12-4,few,TGTGCCAGCAGCCCACAGGGTTTCGCCACTGAAGCTTTCTTT,CASSPQGFATEAFF
TRBJ1-2,-,TRBV19,-,TGTGCCAGTAGCCCCGGACGACGGACCAACTATGGCTACACCTTC,CASSPGRRTNYGYTF
TRBJ1-1,TRBD1,TRBV5-4,-,TGTGCCAGCAGCCTGGGACCTCAGGGGGGGAACACTGAAGCTTTCTTT,CASSLGPQGGNTEAFF
TRBJ2-7,-,TRBV7-6,many,TGTGCCAGCAGCTTACTGGGTGGATCGGGGGAGCAGTACTTC,CASSLLGGSGEQYF
TRBJ1-4,-,TRBV11-2,few,TGTGCCAGCAGCTCCCCGAGGAGCGAAAAACTGTTTTTT,CASSSPRSEKLFF
TRBJ1-2,-,TRBV6-6,few,TGTGCCAGCAGTGGAGTGGCCCATGGCTACACCTTC,CASSGVAHGYTF
TRBJ1-5,-,TRBV7-2,few,TGTGCCAGCAGCGACGTAGGGGGAGGTAGCAATCAGCCCCAGCATTTT,CASSDVGGGSNQPQHF
TRBJ1-2,TRBD1,TRBV25-1,-,TGTGCCAGCAGTGAATATTTCCGAGCAGGGGGGAATAGCTACACCTTC,CASSEYFRAGGNSYTF
TRBJ2-7,TRBD1,TRBV9,few,TGTGCCAGCAGCGACCGACAGGGGCTCGGCCACGAGCAGTACTTC,CASSDRQGLGHEQYF
TRBJ2-7,TRBD2,TRBV10-3,-,TGTGCCAGCAGTGTCCGTCCTAGCGGGGACTACGAGCAGTACTTC,CASSVRPSGDYEQYF
TRBJ1-2,-,TRBV10-2,-,TGCGCCAGCGTTGAAGGGGCCGACAGTTATGGCTACACCTTC,CASVEGADSYGYTF
TRBJ1-6,-,TRBV4-3,few,TGCGCCAGCAGCCAAGATGCTGGGGGGCTGGCGGCCCTCCACTTT,CASSQDAGGLAALHF
TRBJ1-2,-,TRBV25-1,-,TGTGCCAGCAGTTTGGGTTCTTTTGGTACAGATGGCTACACCTTC,CASSLGSFGTDGYTF
TRBJ1-2,-,TRBV27,few,TGTGCCAGCAGTTTATCTTGGTCGAGTCTCGGCTACACCTTC,CASSLSWSSLGYTF
TRBJ2-7,-,TRBV7-6,-,TGTGCCAGCAGCTTAGGAGCCGACACCTACGAGCAGTACTTC,CASSLGADTYEQYF
TRBJ2-2,TRBD2,TRBV9,many,TGTGCCAGCAGCCTCTGGACTAGCGGGAACACCGGGGAGCTGTTTTTT,CASSLWTSGNTGELFF
TRBJ2-7,-,TRBV7-8,-,TGTGCCAGCAGCACGCCCGGGGGCTACGAGCAGTACTTC,CASSTPGGYEQYF
TRBJ2-7,TRBD1,TRBV29-1,many,TGCAGCGCCCTACCGGGACAGGGGAACGAGCAGTACTTC,CSALPGQGNEQYF
TRBJ2-7,-,TRBV6-6,-,TGTGCCAGCGGGACAAGAGACAGAGTTTCCTACGAGCAGTACTTC,CASGTRDRVSYEQYF
TRBJ1-1,-,TRBV7-9,many,TGTGCCAGCAGCAGCCTAGGGGTAGCTTTCTTT,CASSSLGVAFF
TRBJ1-2,-,TRBV29-1,few,TGCAGCGTTAGGGAGGGCGATGGCTACACCTTC,CSVREGDGYTF
TRBJ1-3,-,TRBV29-1,many,TGCAGCGCCGCTTTAAGTGGAAACACCATATATTTT,CSAALSGNTIYF
TRBJ2-5,TRBD2,TRBV10-3,-,TGTGCCAGCAGTTCAGGACTAGCGGGGGGAAGACAAGAGACCCAGTACTTC,CASSSGLAGGRQETQYF
TRBJ2-2,TRBD1,TRBV10-3,many,TGTGCCATCAGTACAGGGGAAACCGGGGAGCTGTTTTTT,CAISTGETGELFF
TRBJ2-7,-,TRBV7-9,-,TGTGCCAGCGCCTCCTCCCCAGTGTCCTCCTACGAGCAGTACTTC,CASASSPVSSYEQYF
TRBJ2-7,TRBD2,TRBV11-2,-,TGTGCCAGCAGCTCCCGGACTAGCGGGAGCTCCTACGAGCAGTACTTC,CASSSRTSGSSYEQYF
TRBJ1-2,-,TRBV12-3/TRBV12-4,-,TGTGCCAGCAGGTCCTCCAGGACACCCTATGGCTACACCTTC,CASRSSRTPYGYTF